A selection of T cell receptor beta chains follows, all from one sample in a study of cytomegalovirus exposure and HLA in healthy donors. Profiled with immunoSEQ multiplex PCR; TCRdb holds only in-frame clones, not every one. The sample yields some 130,000 clones, roughly 80% seen once. Material: PBMCs. The receptor source for this set is a man under 40 in good health and CMV-seronegative. Each CDR3 is given with its conserved first and last residue. The order of the fields is J gene, V gene, D gene, clone size, CDR3 DNA, CDR3 protein. D genes are given only for firm matches. Clone size is not always given. Where it is, it says once, few, many or a class for expanded clones.

J: TRBJ2-1
V: TRBV5-1
D: TRBD2
size: .
DNA: TGCGCCAGCAGCTTGCCGATCGTGGGACTACCGGACAATGAGCAGTTCTTC
CDR3: CASSLPIVGLPDNEQFF

J: TRBJ2-7
V: TRBV6-6
D: TRBD2
size: .
DNA: TGTGCCAGCAGGGATACACCGGGACTAGCCTACGAGCAGTACTTC
CDR3: CASRDTPGLAYEQYF

J: TRBJ2-3
V: TRBV5-4
D: TRBD1
size: .
DNA: TGTGCCAGCAGCTCCGGAGGGAGGACAGGGGGCGCGGATACGCAGTATTTT
CDR3: CASSSGGRTGGADTQYF

J: TRBJ1-2
V: TRBV6-6
D: TRBD1
size: .
DNA: TGTGCCAGCAGTTACGCCCGGACAGGGGAAGGCTATGGCTACACCTTC
CDR3: CASSYARTGEGYGYTF

J: TRBJ1-4
V: TRBV2
D: TRBD1
size: once
DNA: TGTGCCAGCAGTGAAAAGGGACAGGGGGCAATTGGTGAAAAACTGTTTTTT
CDR3: CASSEKGQGAIGEKLFF

J: TRBJ2-7
V: TRBV10-3
D: TRBD2
size: .
DNA: TGTGCCATCAGTGAAAGTTACGTGCTAGCGGGGAGCTCCTACGAGCAGTACTTC
CDR3: CAISESYVLAGSSYEQYF

J: TRBJ2-7
V: TRBV5-1
D: TRBD2
size: .
DNA: TGCGCCAGCAGCACCGGGACTAGCGGGAGGAACGAGCAGTACTTC
CDR3: CASSTGTSGRNEQYF

J: TRBJ2-7
V: TRBV5-6
D: .
size: .
DNA: TGTGCCAGCAGCTCTAGTTACGAGCAGTACTTC
CDR3: CASSSSYEQYF

J: TRBJ1-1
V: TRBV5-1
D: .
size: .
DNA: TGCGCCAGCAGCTTACTCTCCACTCAATACATGCCCAGGCCGGGGGACACTGAAGCTTTCTTT
CDR3: CASSLLSTQYMPRPGDTEAFF

J: TRBJ1-2
V: TRBV18
D: .
size: .
DNA: TGTGCCAGCTCACCACCGGCCTCTAGTACCCGCGCCTATGGCTACACCTTC
CDR3: CASSPPASSTRAYGYTF

J: TRBJ2-7
V: TRBV7-9
D: .
size: .
DNA: TGTGCCAGCAGCTTAGGGGGACTCTACGAGCAGTACTTC
CDR3: CASSLGGLYEQYF

J: TRBJ2-3
V: TRBV7-3
D: .
size: .
DNA: TGTGCCAGCAGCTTAACGGTAGCGACCACAGATACGCAGTATTTT
CDR3: CASSLTVATTDTQYF

J: TRBJ1-1
V: TRBV5-1
D: TRBD1
size: .
DNA: TGCGCCAGCACCCCGACAGGGGGGTTAATGGACACTGAAGCTTTCTTT
CDR3: CASTPTGGLMDTEAFF

J: TRBJ2-1
V: TRBV6-6
D: TRBD2
size: few
DNA: TGTGCCAGCAGTTACTCAGCGGGAGCGAGTAAGAATGAGCAGTTCTTC
CDR3: CASSYSAGASKNEQFF

J: TRBJ1-6
V: TRBV28
D: .
size: .
DNA: TGTGCCAGCAGAACAGGGTCGGATTCACCCCTCCACTTT
CDR3: CASRTGSDSPLHF

J: TRBJ2-3
V: TRBV9
D: TRBD2
size: .
DNA: TGTGCCAGCAGCGTAGGTGCAGCGGGGGGCACAGATACGCAGTATTTT
CDR3: CASSVGAAGGTDTQYF

J: TRBJ1-5
V: TRBV6-1
D: TRBD1
size: few
DNA: TGTGCCAGCAGTGCACAGGGGGCGGTTCAGCCCCAGCATTTT
CDR3: CASSAQGAVQPQHF

J: TRBJ2-5
V: TRBV7-9
D: .
size: .
DNA: TGTGCCAGCAGCTTAGCGCCCCCGGTTTTATCCCAAGAGACCCAGTACTTC
CDR3: CASSLAPPVLSQETQYF

J: TRBJ1-1
V: TRBV2
D: .
size: few
DNA: TGTGCCAGCAGTGTTCTTCCTTGGGGGCTAGGCACTGAAGCTTTCTTT
CDR3: CASSVLPWGLGTEAFF

J: TRBJ2-7
V: TRBV18
D: TRBD1
size: .
DNA: TGTGCCAGCTCACCATCGGGACAGGGTTACGAGCAGTACTTC
CDR3: CASSPSGQGYEQYF

J: TRBJ2-7
V: TRBV7-9
D: .
size: .
DNA: TGTGCCAGCAGCTTAGGGGATAGCGTCTACGAGCAGTACTTC
CDR3: CASSLGDSVYEQYF

J: TRBJ2-2
V: TRBV5-1
D: .
size: .
DNA: TGCGCCAGCAGCTTGCGAGCGGACACCGGGGAGCTGTTTTTT
CDR3: CASSLRADTGELFF

J: TRBJ2-7
V: TRBV27
D: .
size: .
DNA: TGTGCCAGCAGTTTACCGGGGGCCTACGAGCAGTACTTC
CDR3: CASSLPGAYEQYF

J: TRBJ2-1
V: TRBV6-1
D: .
size: .
DNA: TGTGCCAGCAGTGATGGGCAGGGTTGGGATGAGCAGTTCTTC
CDR3: CASSDGQGWDEQFF

J: TRBJ1-4
V: TRBV6-1
D: TRBD1
size: .
DNA: TGTGCCAGCAGAGGACGGACAGGGGGCGGTGAAAAACTGTTTTTT
CDR3: CASRGRTGGGEKLFF

J: TRBJ2-7
V: TRBV12-5
D: .
size: .
DNA: TGTGCTAGTGGCCGACAAGGAGGGGACGAGCAGTACTTC
CDR3: CASGRQGGDEQYF

J: TRBJ2-7
V: TRBV19
D: TRBD1
size: once
DNA: TGTGCCAGTAGTCCGGGACAGGGTACCCCCGGGTCCTACGAGCAGTACTTC
CDR3: CASSPGQGTPGSYEQYF

J: TRBJ1-2
V: TRBV19
D: .
size: .
DNA: TGTGCCAGTAGTAAAAACACTTACAGGAGAAGACCCTATGGCTACACCTTC
CDR3: CASSKNTYRRRPYGYTF

J: TRBJ2-5
V: TRBV6-1
D: TRBD2
size: .
DNA: TGTGCCAGCAGTGTTTCACTAGCGGGAGAAGAGACCCAGTACTTC
CDR3: CASSVSLAGEETQYF

J: TRBJ2-5
V: TRBV2
D: TRBD1
size: .
DNA: TGTGCCAGCAGGACAGGGGAAGAGACCCAGTACTTC
CDR3: CASRTGEETQYF

J: TRBJ2-7
V: TRBV11-2
D: .
size: .
DNA: TGTGCCAGCAGCTTAGAAGGACTACTCTCCTACGAGCAGTACTTC
CDR3: CASSLEGLLSYEQYF

J: TRBJ2-7
V: TRBV4-2
D: .
size: few
DNA: TGTGCCAGCAGCGAAAGTTCGACTTTTGACGAGCAGTACTTC
CDR3: CASSESSTFDEQYF

J: TRBJ2-5
V: TRBV7-8
D: .
size: .
DNA: TGTGCCAGCAGCCGAAGGAGTACAGGCAGGGTTCCGACGGAGGAGACCCAGTACTTC
CDR3: CASSRRSTGRVPTEETQYF

J: TRBJ1-4
V: TRBV19
D: .
size: .
DNA: TGTGCCAGTAGTATCCACAGGGACGGACCGAATGAAAAACTGTTTTTT
CDR3: CASSIHRDGPNEKLFF

J: TRBJ2-7
V: TRBV6-6
D: TRBD1
size: .
DNA: TGTGCCAGCACCGGGTCGTGGACAGGGGTAAACGAGCAGTACTTC
CDR3: CASTGSWTGVNEQYF

J: TRBJ1-1
V: TRBV10-3
D: TRBD1
size: .
DNA: TGTGCCATCAGTGGAGGGACAGGGGGCGGGATGGACACTGAAGCTCTCTTT
CDR3: CAISGGTGGGMDTEALF

J: TRBJ2-1
V: TRBV7-6
D: TRBD2
size: few
DNA: TGTGCCAGCAGCTTATTTAGCGGGAGGTTTTCCTACAATGAGCAGTTCTTC
CDR3: CASSLFSGRFSYNEQFF

J: TRBJ2-1
V: TRBV29-1
D: TRBD2
size: .
DNA: TGCAGCGTTGGTCGGCCCACTAGCGACCCATACAATGAGCAGTTCTTC
CDR3: CSVGRPTSDPYNEQFF

J: TRBJ1-3
V: TRBV5-1
D: .
size: .
DNA: TGCGCCAGCAGCTTCGGTGGGAGTACGGAAGGAAACACCATATATTTT
CDR3: CASSFGGSTEGNTIYF

J: TRBJ1-5
V: TRBV19
D: .
size: .
DNA: TGTGCCAGTAGTATCGGAGGGGAGAGCAATCAGCCCCAGCATTTT
CDR3: CASSIGGESNQPQHF

J: TRBJ2-1
V: TRBV27
D: TRBD1
size: few
DNA: TGTGCCAGCAGTTTATTAGACAGGGGGCGTGAGCAGTTCTTC
CDR3: CASSLLDRGREQFF

J: TRBJ2-3
V: TRBV19
D: .
size: .
DNA: TGTGCCAGTAGTAGGGACAAGCGGGATACGCAGTATTTT
CDR3: CASSRDKRDTQYF

J: TRBJ2-3
V: TRBV10-3
D: .
size: .
DNA: TGTGCCATCAGTGTTCGGGTAAGGCCAGATACGCAGTATTTT
CDR3: CAISVRVRPDTQYF

J: TRBJ2-7
V: TRBV28
D: .
size: once
DNA: TGTGCCAGCAGTAATCACCCCGGGACTGGAACCTACGAGCAGTACTTC
CDR3: CASSNHPGTGTYEQYF

J: TRBJ1-4
V: TRBV2
D: .
size: .
DNA: TGTGCCAGCAGGACAAGACCCTTTACGGCTAATGAAAAACTGTTTTTT
CDR3: CASRTRPFTANEKLFF

J: TRBJ1-2
V: TRBV11-2
D: .
size: once
DNA: TGTGCCAGCAGCTTTTATGGGGGCGACTATGGCTACACCTTC
CDR3: CASSFYGGDYGYTF

J: TRBJ2-2
V: TRBV19
D: .
size: .
DNA: TGTGCCAGTAGTGCCCGGGACGGGGAGCTGTTTTTT
CDR3: CASSARDGELFF